This TCR beta chain was retrieved from a study of T cells in localized non-small cell lung cancer. The CDR3 loop spans 15 amino acids. The ends were cut back, 0 bases at V and 0 bases at J, with 7 bases in the middle. CDR1 MGHRA and CDR2 YSYEKL come from the germline V gene. This clone is a singleton in its sample. The antigen remains undetermined. General study points: In the blood, greater T cell density corresponded to longer overall survival. Of the tissues analyzed, uninvolved adjacent lung showed maximal T cell clonality, greater than tumor. One tumor region alone was sequenced, and heterogeneity therefore remains possible.

Generated by immunoSEQ multiplex PCR, the TCRdb table keeps only in-frame clones and is missing some. The sample holds about 74,000 clones, approximately 84% seen once. The clonotype comes from an older female donor with stage I lung adenocarcinoma. The chain combines TRBV4-1 with TRBJ2-3; D gene ambiguous. This sample comprised peripheral blood, obtained before any cancer treatment. In nucleotides, the CDR3 is TGCGCCAGCAGCCAAGAACAAGTAAGCACAGATACGCAGTATTTT. This sequence encodes CASSQEQVSTDTQYF.